This T cell receptor (beta chain) was profiled in a study of PD-1 blockade in classical Hodgkin lymphoma. Whole-study context: Once every 2 weeks, patients received intravenous nivolumab at 3 mg/kg. Study-wide points: Before treatment, TCR diversity in newly diagnosed patients was reportedly lower than in healthy donors. Before treatment, complete responders showed about the same diversity as newly diagnosed patients.

Time point here: cycle 4 day 1 (C4D1), after 5 to 7 weeks of nivolumab. There was relapse after autologous stem cell transplantation in every patient, and there was variation in brentuximab vedotin exposure. Magnetic negative selection was used to purify CD4+ T cells from PBMCs that had been thawed. The germline V and J ends were trimmed by 2 bases and 6 bases, with 14 bases remaining between them. CDR1 is SGHKS, CDR2 YYEKEE, per germline (reference sequence). This CDR3 has 14 amino acids. The data were produced by immunoSEQ multiplex PCR, yet TCRdb's version contains in-frame clones alone and is incomplete. The table records tens of thousands of clones, roughly 86% of them present only once. Points on this clone: What it binds is unknown.

The material was CD4+ T cells from blood, obtained before the fourth cycle of nivolumab. This chain connects TRBV5-5 to TRBJ1-1, with a possible D match to TRBD1 (5 bases). The sequence was collected from a human donor with classical Hodgkin lymphoma. The CDR3 DNA reads as TGTGCCAGCAGCTTACCTAGGGGTTCCCCTGAAGCTTTCTTT. It specifies CASSLPRGSPEAFF.